This TCR beta chain was sequenced during a study of blood T cell repertoires in COVID-19. Per the original methods: Amplified reference gene primers provided the basis for estimating nucleated cell counts. TCRdb's copy holds only in-frame clones and misses some; the assay was immunoSEQ multiplex PCR. The DNA gave D and trimming, while V, J and clone size come from that table. The sample includes some 100,000 clones, about 88% seen only once; the top ten take roughly 5%. This CDR3 spans 15 amino acids. Trimming shortened V by 8 bases and J by 2 bases, and 17 bases separated the two germline ends. CDR1 MNHEY and CDR2 SMNVEV come from the germline V gene (reference sequence).

This TCR was recovered from a woman older than 75 with active COVID-19. The sample consisted of peripheral blood. This chain uses TRBV27 with TRBJ2-3, with a weak D call TRBD2 (6 bases). CDR3 sequence (DNA): TGTGCCAGCGCGGTAAGCTGGGGGGACACAGATACGCAGTATTTT. Its protein product is CASAVSWGDTDTQYF.